This TCR beta chain came from a study of T cell changes during pregnancy in multiple sclerosis. Here immunoSEQ multiplex PCR was the method, and the copy in TCRdb shows in-frame clones only, minus some. The sample contains about 110,000 clones, approximately 90% of which appear only once. The CDR3 runs 14 residues. Trimming stripped 3 bases from V and 2 bases from J, with 11 bases between. Germline CDR1 GTSNPN, CDR2 SVGIG (reference sequence). The TCR originated in a female donor with multiple sclerosis, enrolled in a pregnancy study. Sequenced material: peripheral blood, taken after pregnancy. The chain recombines TRBV30 with TRBJ1-3, with a weak D call TRBD1 (5 bases). The CDR3 here is CAWSQGSPGNTIYF. Written as DNA, the CDR3 is TGTGCCTGGAGCCAGGGTTCGCCTGGAAACACCATATATTTT.